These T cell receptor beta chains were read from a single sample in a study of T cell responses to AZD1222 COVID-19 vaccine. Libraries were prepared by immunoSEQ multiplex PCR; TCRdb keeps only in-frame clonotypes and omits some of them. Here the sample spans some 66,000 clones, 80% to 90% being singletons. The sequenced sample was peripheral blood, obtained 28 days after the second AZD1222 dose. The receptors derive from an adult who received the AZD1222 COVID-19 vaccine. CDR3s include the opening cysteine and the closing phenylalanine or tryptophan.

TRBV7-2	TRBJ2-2	CASSLIAVTAGELFF
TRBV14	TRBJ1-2	CASSQAVPKQGRRPNYGYTF
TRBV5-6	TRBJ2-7	CASSLNHEQYF
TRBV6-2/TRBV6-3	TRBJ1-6	CASSLEKGTLHF
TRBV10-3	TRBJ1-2	CAISALDRGGDGYTF
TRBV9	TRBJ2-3	CASSVGTVSTDTQYF
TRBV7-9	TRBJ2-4	CASSSRAALAKNIQYF
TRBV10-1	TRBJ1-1	CASSLQMNTEAFF
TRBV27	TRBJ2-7	CASSSGTLSTMGQYF
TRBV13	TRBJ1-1	CASSLGRQREAFF
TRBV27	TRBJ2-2	CASSLVFF
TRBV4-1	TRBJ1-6	CASSQDPTFRTANSPLHF
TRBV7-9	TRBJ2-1	CASSFERTSGYNEQFF
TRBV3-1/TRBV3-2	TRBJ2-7	CASRLTSTSYEQYF
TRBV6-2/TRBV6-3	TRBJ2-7	CASSYSVGRYEQYF
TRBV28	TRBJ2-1	CASSLISDINNEQFF